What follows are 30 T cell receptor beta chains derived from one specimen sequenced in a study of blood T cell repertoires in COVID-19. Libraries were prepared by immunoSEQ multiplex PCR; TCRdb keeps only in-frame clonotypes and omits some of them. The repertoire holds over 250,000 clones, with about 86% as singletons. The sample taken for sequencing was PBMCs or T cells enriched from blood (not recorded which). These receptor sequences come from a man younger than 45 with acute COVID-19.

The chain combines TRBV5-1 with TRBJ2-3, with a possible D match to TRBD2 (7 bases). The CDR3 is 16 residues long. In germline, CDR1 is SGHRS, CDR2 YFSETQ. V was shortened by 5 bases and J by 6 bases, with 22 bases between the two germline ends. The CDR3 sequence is CASSPGGTRLPDTQYF. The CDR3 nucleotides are TGCGCCAGCAGTCCCGGGGGGACACGGTTGCCTGATACGCAGTATTTT.

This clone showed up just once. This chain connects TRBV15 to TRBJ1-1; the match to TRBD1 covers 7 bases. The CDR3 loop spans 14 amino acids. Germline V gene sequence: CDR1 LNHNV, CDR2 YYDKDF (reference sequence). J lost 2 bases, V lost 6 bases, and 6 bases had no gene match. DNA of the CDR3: TGTGCCACCAGGACGACAGGGAGTAACACTGAAGCTTTCTTT. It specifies CATRTTGSNTEAFF.

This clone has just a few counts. The DNA of the CDR3 is TGTGCCAGCAGCCAAGACCAGAGCGGGACTGAAGCTTTCTTT. This translates into CASSQDQSGTEAFF. This chain links TRBV3-1 (or the pseudogene TRBV3-2) with TRBJ1-1; no clear D gene. Germline V gene sequence: CDR1 LGHDT, CDR2 YNNKEL (reference sequence). The CDR3 is 14 residues long. V lost 0 bases and J lost 5, with 10 bases in between.

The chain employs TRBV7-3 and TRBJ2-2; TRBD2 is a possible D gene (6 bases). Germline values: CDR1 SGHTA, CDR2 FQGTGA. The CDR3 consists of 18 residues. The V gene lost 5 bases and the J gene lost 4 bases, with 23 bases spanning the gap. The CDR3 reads CASSPSTLRLGATGELFF. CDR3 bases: TGTGCCAGCAGCCCCAGTACCCTTAGACTAGGAGCCACCGGGGAGCTGTTTTTT.

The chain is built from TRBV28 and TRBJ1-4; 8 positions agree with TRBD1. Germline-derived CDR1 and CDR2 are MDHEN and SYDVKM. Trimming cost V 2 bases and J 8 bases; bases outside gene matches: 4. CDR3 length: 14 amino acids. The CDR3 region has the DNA TGTGCCAGCAGTTTACCAGGGGGCAGAGAAAAACTGTTTTTT. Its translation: CASSLPGGREKLFF.

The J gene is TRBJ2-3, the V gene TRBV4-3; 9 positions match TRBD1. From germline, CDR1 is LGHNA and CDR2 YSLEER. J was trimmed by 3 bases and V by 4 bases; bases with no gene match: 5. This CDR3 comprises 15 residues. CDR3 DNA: TGCGCCAGCAGCCTGACGGGACAGGGAACAGATACGCAGTATTTT. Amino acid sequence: CASSLTGQGTDTQYF.

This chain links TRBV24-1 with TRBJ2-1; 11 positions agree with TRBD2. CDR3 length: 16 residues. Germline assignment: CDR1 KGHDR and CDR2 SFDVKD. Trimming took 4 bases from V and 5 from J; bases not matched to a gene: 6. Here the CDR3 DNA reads TGTGCCACCAGTGAGCCGCTAGCGGGGGGCAACAATGAGCAGTTCTTC. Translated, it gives CATSEPLAGGNNEQFF.

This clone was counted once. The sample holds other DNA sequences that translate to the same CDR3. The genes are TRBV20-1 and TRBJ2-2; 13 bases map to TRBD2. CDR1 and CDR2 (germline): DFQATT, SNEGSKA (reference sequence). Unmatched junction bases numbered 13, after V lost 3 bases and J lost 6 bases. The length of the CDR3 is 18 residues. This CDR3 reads CSASSQGLAGVRSGELFF. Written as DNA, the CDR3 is TGCAGTGCTAGTTCTCAAGGACTAGCGGGAGTTAGGTCCGGGGAGCTGTTTTTT.

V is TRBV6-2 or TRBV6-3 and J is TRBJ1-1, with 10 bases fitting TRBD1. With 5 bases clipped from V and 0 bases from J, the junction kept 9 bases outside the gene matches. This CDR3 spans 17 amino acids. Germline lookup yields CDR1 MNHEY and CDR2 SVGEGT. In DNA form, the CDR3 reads TGTGCCAGCAGTCACTTAACCGGACAGGGGGTGAACACTGAAGCTTTCTTT. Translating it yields CASSHLTGQGVNTEAFF.

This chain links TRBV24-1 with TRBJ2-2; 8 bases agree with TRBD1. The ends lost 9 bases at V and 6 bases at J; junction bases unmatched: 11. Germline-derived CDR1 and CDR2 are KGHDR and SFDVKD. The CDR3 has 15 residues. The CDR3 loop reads CATATPGGSPGELFF. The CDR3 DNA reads TGTGCCACCGCGACCCCAGGGGGCAGCCCCGGGGAGCTGTTTTTT.

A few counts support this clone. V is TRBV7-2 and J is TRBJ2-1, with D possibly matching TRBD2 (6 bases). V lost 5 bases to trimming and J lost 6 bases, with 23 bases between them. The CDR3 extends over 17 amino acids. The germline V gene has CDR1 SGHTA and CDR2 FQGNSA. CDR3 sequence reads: CASSLFWAGPNSNEQFF. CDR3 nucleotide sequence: TGTGCCAGCAGCCTCTTTTGGGCGGGACCGAATTCCAATGAGCAGTTCTTC.

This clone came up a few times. The CDR3 loop is CASRHQGLTEAFF. The CDR3 DNA is TGTGCCAGCAGACATCAGGGGTTGACTGAAGCTTTCTTT. The chain joins TRBV12-3 or TRBV12-4 to TRBJ1-1; D perhaps matches TRBD1 (6 bases). Trimming took off 6 bases at V and 5 bases at J, with 13 bases between the two ends. The CDR3 totals 13 residues.

CDR3 in amino acids: CASSQDGQGIRNQPQHF. CDR3 DNA: TGCGCCAGCAGCCAAGACGGACAGGGGATCCGCAATCAGCCCCAGCATTTT. The J gene is TRBJ1-5, the V gene TRBV4-1, with 9 bases identical to TRBD1. CDR3 length: 17 amino acids. Germline CDR1 reads MGHRA; CDR2 reads YSYEKL. V shed 0 bases and J 2 bases; nucleotides not matched to a gene: 5.

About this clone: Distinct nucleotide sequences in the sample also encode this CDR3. CDR3 nucleotide sequence: TGTGCCAGCTCCCTGGGACAGGGGAATCAGCCCCAGCATTTT. This translates into CASSLGQGNQPQHF. J is TRBJ1-5 and V is TRBV18; 10 nucleotides match TRBD1. With 6 bases clipped from V and 4 bases from J, the junction kept 3 bases outside the gene matches. There are 14 residues in the CDR3. Germline CDR1 is KGHSH and CDR2 is LQKENI.

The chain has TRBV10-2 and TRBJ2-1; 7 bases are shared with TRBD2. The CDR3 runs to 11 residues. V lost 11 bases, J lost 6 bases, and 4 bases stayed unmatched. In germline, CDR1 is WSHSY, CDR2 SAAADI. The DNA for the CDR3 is TGCGCCTCCTGGGGGGGCAATGAGCAGTTCTTC. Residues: CASWGGNEQFF.

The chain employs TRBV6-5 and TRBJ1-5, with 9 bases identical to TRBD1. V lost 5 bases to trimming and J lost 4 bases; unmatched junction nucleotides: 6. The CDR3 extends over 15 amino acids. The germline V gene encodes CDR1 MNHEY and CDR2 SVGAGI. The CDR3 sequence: CASSQDRGGNQPQHF. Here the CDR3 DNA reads TGTGCCAGCAGTCAGGACAGGGGTGGAAATCAGCCCCAGCATTTT.

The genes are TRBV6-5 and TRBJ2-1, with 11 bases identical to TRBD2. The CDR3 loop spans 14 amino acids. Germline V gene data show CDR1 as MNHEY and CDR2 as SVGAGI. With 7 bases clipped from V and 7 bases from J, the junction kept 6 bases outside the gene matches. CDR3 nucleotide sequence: TGTGCCAGCACAATAGCGGGAGGGAGGAATGAGCAGTTCTTC. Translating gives CASTIAGGRNEQFF.

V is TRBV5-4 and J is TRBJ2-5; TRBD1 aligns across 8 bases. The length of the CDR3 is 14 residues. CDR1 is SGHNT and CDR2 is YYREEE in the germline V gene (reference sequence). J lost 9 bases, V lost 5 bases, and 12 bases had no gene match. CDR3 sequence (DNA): TGTGCCAGCAGTTTTGAGGGACAGGTGAGGTCCCAGTACTTC. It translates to CASSFEGQVRSQYF.

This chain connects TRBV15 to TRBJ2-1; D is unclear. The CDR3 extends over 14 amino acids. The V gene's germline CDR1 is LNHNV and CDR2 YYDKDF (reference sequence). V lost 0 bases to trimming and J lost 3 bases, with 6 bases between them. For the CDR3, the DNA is TGTGCCACCAGCAGAGATCCTAGCTACAATGAGCAGTTCTTC. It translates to CATSRDPSYNEQFF.

The CDR3: CASSLVTVSPLHF. CDR3 in DNA: TGTGCCAGCAGCTTAGTGACAGTTTCACCCCTCCACTTT. The chain carries TRBV11-2 and TRBJ1-6, with D possibly being TRBD1 (5 bases). V was shortened by 1 base and J by 9 bases, with 7 bases between the two germline ends. The CDR3 runs to 13 residues. Germline CDR1 is SGHAT and CDR2 is FQNNGV.

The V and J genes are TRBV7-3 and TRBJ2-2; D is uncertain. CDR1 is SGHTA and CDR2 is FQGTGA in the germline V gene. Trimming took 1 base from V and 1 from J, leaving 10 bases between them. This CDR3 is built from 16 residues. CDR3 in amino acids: CASSLIFSRNTGELFF. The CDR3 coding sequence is TGTGCCAGCAGCTTAATTTTTAGCAGGAACACCGGGGAGCTGTTTTTT.

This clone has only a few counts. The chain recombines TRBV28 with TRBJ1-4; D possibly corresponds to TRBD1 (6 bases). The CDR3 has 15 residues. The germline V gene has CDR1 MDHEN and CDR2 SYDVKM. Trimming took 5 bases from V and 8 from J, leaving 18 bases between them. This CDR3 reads CASSTEQGGKEKLFF. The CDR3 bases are TGTGCCAGCAGTACGGAACAGGGTGGGAAAGAAAAACTGTTTTTT. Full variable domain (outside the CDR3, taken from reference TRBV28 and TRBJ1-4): DVKVTQSSRYLVKRTGEKVFLECVQDMDHENMFWYRQDPGLGLRLIYFSYDVKMKEKGDIPEGYSVSREKKERFSLILESASTNQTSMYLCASSTEQGGKEKLFFGSGTQLSVL.

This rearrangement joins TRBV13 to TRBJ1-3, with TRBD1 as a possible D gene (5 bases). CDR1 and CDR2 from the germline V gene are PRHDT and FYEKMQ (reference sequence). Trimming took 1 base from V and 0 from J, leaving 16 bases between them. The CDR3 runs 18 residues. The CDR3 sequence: CASSLVGRAGNSGNTIYF. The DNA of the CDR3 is TGTGCCAGCAGCTTAGTGGGCCGGGCAGGGAACTCTGGAAACACCATATATTTT. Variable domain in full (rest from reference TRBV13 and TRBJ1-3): AAGVIQSPRHLIKEKRETATLKCYPIPRHDTVYWYQQGPGQDPQFLISFYEKMQSDKGSIPDRFSAQQFSDYHSELNMSSLELGDSALYFCASSLVGRAGNSGNTIYFGEGSWLTVV.

This CDR3 reads CASSLVRGNQPQHF. DNA of the CDR3: TGTGCCAGCAGCTTGGTCAGGGGCAATCAGCCCCAGCATTTT. The V call is TRBV5-8, the J call TRBJ1-5, with D possibly TRBD1 on 5 matching bases. Per the germline V gene, CDR1 is SGHTS and CDR2 is YDEGEE. The V and J ends lost 0 bases and 2 bases respectively, with 6 bases between them. This CDR3 has 14 amino acids.

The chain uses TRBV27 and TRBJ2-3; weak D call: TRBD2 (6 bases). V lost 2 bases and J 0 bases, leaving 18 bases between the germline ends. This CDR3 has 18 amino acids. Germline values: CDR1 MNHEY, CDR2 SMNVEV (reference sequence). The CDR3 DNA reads TGTGCCAGCAGTTTAGCCCCCCCTAGCGCGGCTAGCACAGATACGCAGTATTTT. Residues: CASSLAPPSAASTDTQYF.

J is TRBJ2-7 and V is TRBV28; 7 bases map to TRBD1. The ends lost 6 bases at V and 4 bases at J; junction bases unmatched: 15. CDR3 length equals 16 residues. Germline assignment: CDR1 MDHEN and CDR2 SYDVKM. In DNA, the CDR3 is TGTGCCAGCAGCCAGGGGGATACGAGTACCTCTTACGAGCAGTACGTC. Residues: CASSQGDTSTSYEQYV.

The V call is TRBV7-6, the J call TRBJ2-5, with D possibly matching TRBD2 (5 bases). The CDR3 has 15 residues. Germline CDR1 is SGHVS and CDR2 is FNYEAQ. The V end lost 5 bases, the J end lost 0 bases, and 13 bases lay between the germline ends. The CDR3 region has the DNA TGTGCCAGCAGCGGCGACTATCTTCACCAAGAGACCCAGTACTTC. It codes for CASSGDYLHQETQYF.

The CDR3 nucleotides are TGTGCCACCAGTGATAGACAGGGAAACCAAGAGACCCAGTACTTC. As protein: CATSDRQGNQETQYF. The rearrangement uses TRBV24-1 and TRBJ2-5, with 7 bases lining up with TRBD1. The V gene end was trimmed by 3 bases and the J gene end by 0 bases; junction bases not matched to a gene: 3. In germline, CDR1 is KGHDR, CDR2 SFDVKD. This CDR3 has 15 amino acids.

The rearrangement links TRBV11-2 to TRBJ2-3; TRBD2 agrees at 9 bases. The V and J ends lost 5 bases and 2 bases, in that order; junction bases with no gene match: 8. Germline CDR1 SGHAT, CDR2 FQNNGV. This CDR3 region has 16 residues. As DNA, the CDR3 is TGTGCCAGCAGCGGGCGGACTAGCGCCCTCACAGATACGCAGTATTTT. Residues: CASSGRTSALTDTQYF.

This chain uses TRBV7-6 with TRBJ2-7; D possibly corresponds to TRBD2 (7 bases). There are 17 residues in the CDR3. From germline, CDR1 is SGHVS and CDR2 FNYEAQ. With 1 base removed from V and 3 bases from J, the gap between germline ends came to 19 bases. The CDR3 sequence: CASSLVCRGARVYEQYV. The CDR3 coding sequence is TGTGCCAGCAGCTTAGTTTGTCGGGGGGCGCGCGTCTACGAGCAGTACGTC.